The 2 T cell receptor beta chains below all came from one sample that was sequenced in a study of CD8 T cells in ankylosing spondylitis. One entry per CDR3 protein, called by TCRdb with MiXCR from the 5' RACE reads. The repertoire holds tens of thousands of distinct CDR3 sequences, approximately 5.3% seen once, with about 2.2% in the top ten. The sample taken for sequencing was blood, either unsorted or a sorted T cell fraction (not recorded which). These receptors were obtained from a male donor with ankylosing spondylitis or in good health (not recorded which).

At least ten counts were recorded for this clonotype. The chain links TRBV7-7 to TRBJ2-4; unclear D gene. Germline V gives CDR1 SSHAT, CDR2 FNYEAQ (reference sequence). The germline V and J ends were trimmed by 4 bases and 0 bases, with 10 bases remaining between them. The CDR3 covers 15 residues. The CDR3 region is CASSSGQLAKNIQYF. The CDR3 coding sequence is TGTGCCAGCAGCTCAGGTCAGCTAGCCAAAAACATTCAGTACTTC.

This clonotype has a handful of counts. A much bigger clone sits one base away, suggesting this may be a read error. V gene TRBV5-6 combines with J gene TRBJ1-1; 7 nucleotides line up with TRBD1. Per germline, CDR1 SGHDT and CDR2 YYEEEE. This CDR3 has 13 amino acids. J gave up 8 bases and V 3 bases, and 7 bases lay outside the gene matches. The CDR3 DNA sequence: TGTGCCAGCAGCTCCGGGACAGACCAGGAAGCTTTCTTT. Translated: CASSSGTDQEAFF.